Below, 25 T cell receptor beta chains from the same sample are listed, as sequenced in a study of control samples from healthy donors and cancer patients. Sequenced by immunoSEQ multiplex PCR; TCRdb stores in-frame clones only, minus some. The sample lists under 65,000 clones; 75% to 95% were seen once. The sample consisted of PBMCs. Source of these receptors: a man aged 30-40 years with colorectal cancer.

The chain links TRBV6-5 to TRBJ1-1; the D gene is possibly TRBD1 (6 bases). Trimming removed 6 bases from V and 2 bases from J, with 10 bases in between. The CDR3 is 13 residues long. The germline gives CDR1 MNHEY, CDR2 SVGAGI. The CDR3 DNA reads TGTGCCAGCAGAGAGGACAGTAACACTGAAGCTTTCTTT. Amino acid sequence: CASREDSNTEAFF.

J is TRBJ2-3 and V is TRBV7-2; D perhaps matches TRBD2 (5 bases). From germline, CDR1 is SGHTA and CDR2 FQGNSA. There are 14 residues in the CDR3. Trimming removed 6 bases at V and 3 bases at J, with 13 bases between. The CDR3 here is CASSSGLSTDTQYF. CDR3 DNA: TGTGCCAGCAGTTCCGGACTTAGTACAGATACGCAGTATTTT. Based on the CDR3 plus reference TRBV7-2 and TRBJ2-3, the full variable domain is GAGVSQSPSNKVTEKGKDVELRCDPISGHTALYWYRQSLGQGLEFLIYFQGNSAPDKSGLPSDRFSAERTGGSVSTLTIQRTQQEDSAVYLCASSSGLSTDTQYFGPGTRLTVL.

The chain combines TRBV7-9 with TRBJ1-2; D is unresolved. Trimming pared 5 bases from V and 0 bases from J, leaving 10 bases between. This CDR3 region has 14 residues. The V gene's germline CDR1 is SEHNR and CDR2 FQNEAQ (reference sequence). The CDR3 loop is CASSDSITNYGYTF. The CDR3 DNA follows: TGTGCCAGCAGCGACTCAATAACTAACTATGGCTACACCTTC.

V and J are TRBV7-9 and TRBJ2-2; TRBD1 matches 7 bases. The germline V gene encodes CDR1 SEHNR and CDR2 FQNEAQ (reference sequence). The ends lost 5 bases at V and 5 bases at J; junction bases unmatched: 8. This CDR3 has 15 amino acids. The CDR3 sequence is CASSPRQGETGELFF. DNA for the CDR3: TGTGCCAGCAGCCCCCGACAGGGTGAGACCGGGGAGCTGTTTTTT.

The chain employs TRBV5-1 and TRBJ1-2; D not certain. Germline V gene sequence: CDR1 SGHRS, CDR2 YFSETQ. The CDR3 is made up of 13 amino acids. The ends were cut back, 2 bases at V and 2 bases at J, with 7 bases in the middle. CDR3 loop: CASSLGPNYGYTF. The CDR3 DNA sequence: TGCGCCAGCAGCTTAGGACCCAACTATGGCTACACCTTC.

The V call is TRBV27, the J call TRBJ2-3; tentatively, D is TRBD1 or TRBD2 (5 bases each). The V end was cut by 7 bases, the J end by 0 bases, with 14 bases between. The CDR3 has 15 residues. Looked up from germline, CDR1 is MNHEY and CDR2 is SMNVEV (reference sequence). The CDR3 nucleotides read TGTGCCAGCACCCGGGGACCCTCCAGCACAGATACGCAGTATTTT. This gives the protein CASTRGPSSTDTQYF.

The chain couples TRBV15 to TRBJ2-1; D gene unclear. Trimming removed 3 bases from V and 6 bases from J, with 9 bases in between. Germline V CDR1 and CDR2: LNHNV, YYDKDF (reference sequence). The CDR3 is made up of 13 amino acids. In nucleotides, the CDR3 is TGTGCCACCAGCAGGCCTACTCGCAATGAGCAGTTCTTC. As protein: CATSRPTRNEQFF.

By share, this clone ranks as medium-sized. The chain couples TRBV4-2 to TRBJ2-7, with 12 positions matching TRBD2. J lost 1 base, V lost 1 base, and 2 bases had no gene match. The CDR3 is 16 amino acids. CDR1 is LGHNA, CDR2 YNFKEQ, per germline. The CDR3 is CASSQGLAGESYEQYF. The CDR3 DNA follows: TGTGCCAGCAGCCAAGGACTAGCGGGGGAATCCTACGAGCAGTACTTC.

This rearrangement joins TRBV9 to TRBJ2-2; tentatively, D is TRBD2 (5 bases). This CDR3 spans 15 amino acids. With 6 bases removed from V and 6 bases from J, the gap between germline ends came to 18 bases. Per germline, CDR1 SGDLS and CDR2 YYNGEE. CDR3 nucleotide sequence: TGTGCCAGCACCCAGACTAATCAACACTCCGGGGAGCTGTTTTTT. It is translated as CASTQTNQHSGELFF.

The rearrangement joins TRBV7-9 to TRBJ2-1, with 7 bases lining up with TRBD1. Germline assignment: CDR1 SEHNR and CDR2 FQNEAQ (reference sequence). The CDR3 runs to 13 residues. V shed 6 bases and J 11 bases; nucleotides not matched to a gene: 10. In DNA, the CDR3 is TGTGCCAGCAGAATAGAGACAGGGATTAAGCAGTTCTTC. Its translation is CASRIETGIKQFF.

The chain combines TRBV5-1 with TRBJ1-3; TRBD1 aligns across 8 bases. The CDR3 extends over 15 amino acids. Germline trimming cut 2 bases from V and 1 base from J; bases unmatched to any gene: 2. Germline-derived CDR1 and CDR2 are SGHRS and YFSETQ. The CDR3 DNA reads TGCGCCAGCAGCTTACAGGGGGGGTCTGGAAACACCATATATTTT. Its translation: CASSLQGGSGNTIYF.

The chain carries TRBV2 and TRBJ1-2; D is perhaps TRBD1 (6 bases). V was pared by 7 bases and J by 5 bases, with 20 bases between. Germline V gives CDR1 SNHLY, CDR2 FYNNEI. The CDR3 runs 15 residues. CDR3 residues: CASIPGYTGTYGYTF. Here the CDR3 DNA reads TGTGCCAGCATCCCTGGCTATACAGGGACGTATGGCTACACCTTC.

The J gene is TRBJ2-5, the V gene TRBV4-1; maybe TRBD2 (5 bases). Germline CDR1 reads MGHRA; CDR2 reads YSYEKL. The CDR3 extends over 15 amino acids. V gave up 5 bases and J gave up 4 bases, with 17 bases separating them. CDR3 in DNA: TGCGCCAGCAGCTTTTCACGAGGGTTTGCAGAGACCCAGTACTTC. Translated, it gives CASSFSRGFAETQYF.

J is TRBJ2-3 and V is TRBV2; D not certain. Trimming shortened V by 2 bases and J by 7 bases, and 7 bases separated the two germline ends. CDR1 and CDR2 (germline): SNHLY, FYNNEI. This CDR3 region has 12 residues. The CDR3 nucleotides are TGTGCCAGCAGTGAACGGGTATATACGCAGTATTTT. The encoded protein is CASSERVYTQYF.

The chain recombines TRBV10-3 with TRBJ2-7; weak D call: TRBD1 (6 bases). V gave up 9 bases and J gave up 3 bases, with 12 bases separating them. From germline, CDR1 is ENHRY and CDR2 SYGVKD. The CDR3 runs to 12 residues. The CDR3 DNA follows: TGTGCCATAGGAACAGGGTTCTACGAGCAGTACGTC. As protein: CAIGTGFYEQYV.

V gene TRBV9 combines with J gene TRBJ1-4; tentatively, D is TRBD1 (6 bases). There are 14 residues in the CDR3. Trimming stripped 10 bases from V and 4 bases from J, with 17 bases between. Germline CDR1 reads SGDLS; CDR2 reads YYNGEE. The CDR3 loop reads CASPGGPSNEKLFF. CDR3 coding DNA: TGTGCCTCACCGGGGGGGCCTAGTAATGAAAAACTGTTTTTT.

The J gene is TRBJ2-2, the V gene TRBV18; 7 bases match TRBD2. This CDR3 region has 16 residues. Germline assignment: CDR1 KGHSH and CDR2 LQKENI. The V gene end was trimmed by 3 bases and the J gene end by 7 bases; junction bases not matched to a gene: 11. CDR3 nucleotides: TGTGCCAGCTCACCTCGGGGAGGGCAAGCCCTCGGGGAGCTGTTTTTT. Encoded protein: CASSPRGGQALGELFF.

The chain carries TRBV19 and TRBJ1-4; 7 positions agree with TRBD1. V was clipped by 4 bases and J by 0 bases; unmatched bases: 8. Looked up from germline, CDR1 is LNHDA and CDR2 is SQIVND (reference sequence). The CDR3 consists of 17 residues. The CDR3 bases are TGTGCCAGTAGTAGAAGGGACAGCTTTGCAACTAATGAAAAACTGTTTTTT. Amino acids: CASSRRDSFATNEKLFF.

A single count supports this clone. The chain carries TRBV3-1 (or the pseudogene TRBV3-2) and TRBJ1-2, with TRBD1 as a possible D gene (5 bases). The CDR3 runs to 15 residues. Germline V gene lookup returns CDR1 LGHDT and CDR2 YNNKEL (reference sequence). The V and J ends lost 6 bases and 3 bases respectively, with 17 bases between them. CDR3 amino acids: CASSPRQGGYYGYTF. The CDR3, as DNA: TGTGCCAGCAGTCCGAGGCAGGGAGGTTACTATGGCTACACCTTC.

The chain joins TRBV7-2 to TRBJ2-3, with D possibly matching TRBD2 (7 bases). Germline assignment: CDR1 SGHTA and CDR2 FQGNSA. This CDR3 has 14 residues. V shed 5 bases and J shed 2 bases, with 11 bases lying between them. The DNA of the CDR3 is TGTGCCAGCAGCCCGGGGGGCTACACAGATACGCAGTATTTT. As protein: CASSPGGYTDTQYF.

This chain joins TRBV9 and TRBJ2-6; tentative D call: TRBD2 (7 bases). V was clipped by 0 bases and J by 2 bases, with 21 bases between them. The germline CDR1 and CDR2 sequences are SGDLS and YYNGEE. This CDR3 has 20 residues. In DNA form, the CDR3 reads TGTGCCAGCAGCGTAGATGCTTGGAGGGGGGGAATGGCTGGGGCCAACGTCCTGACTTTC. It is translated as CASSVDAWRGGMAGANVLTF. The whole variable domain, remainder taken from reference TRBV9 and TRBJ2-6, is DSGVTQTPKHLITATGQRVTLRCSPRSGDLSVYWYQQSLDQGLQFLIQYYNGEERAKGNILERFSAQQFPDLHSELNLSSLELGDSALYFCASSVDAWRGGMAGANVLTFGAGSRLTVL.

V is TRBV19 and J is TRBJ1-3; no reliable D call. The CDR3 loop spans 12 amino acids. V dropped 7 bases and J dropped 4 bases, with 8 bases sitting between them. Germline CDR1 LNHDA, CDR2 SQIVND (reference sequence). Here the CDR3 reads CASKGTGNTIYF. The CDR3 coding sequence is TGTGCCAGTAAGGGAACCGGAAACACCATATATTTT.

This clone was seen just once. The gene calls are TRBV20-1 and TRBJ2-7; D ambiguous. The V gene lost 3 bases and the J gene lost 2 bases, with 17 bases spanning the gap. From germline, CDR1 is DFQATT and CDR2 SNEGSKA (reference sequence). The length of the CDR3 is 15 residues. The CDR3 coding sequence is TGCAGTGCTAGTGGCCGGCATACGACCGCCTACGAGCAGTACTTC. It yields the protein CSASGRHTTAYEQYF.

Note on this clone: The sample carries other DNA sequences with the same CDR3. The V and J genes are TRBV2 and TRBJ2-5; 7 bases agree with TRBD2. Losses at the gene ends were 4 bases for V and 2 bases for J; bases not matched to a gene: 4. CDR3 length: 14 amino acids. Germline assignment: CDR1 SNHLY and CDR2 FYNNEI. CDR3 DNA sequence: TGTGCCAGCAGTGGACTAGCCGAACAAGAGACCCAGTACTTC. It encodes CASSGLAEQETQYF.

The table lists this clone with a count of one. The chain has TRBV6-6 and TRBJ2-3; perhaps TRBD2 as D (6 bases). V lost 4 bases and J lost 0, with 11 bases in between. Germline-derived CDR1 and CDR2 are MNHNY and SVGAGI (reference sequence). The CDR3 spans 15 residues. The chain's CDR3 is CASSSGGASTDTQYF. CDR3 nucleotide sequence: TGTGCCAGCAGTTCCGGGGGTGCTAGCACAGATACGCAGTATTTT.